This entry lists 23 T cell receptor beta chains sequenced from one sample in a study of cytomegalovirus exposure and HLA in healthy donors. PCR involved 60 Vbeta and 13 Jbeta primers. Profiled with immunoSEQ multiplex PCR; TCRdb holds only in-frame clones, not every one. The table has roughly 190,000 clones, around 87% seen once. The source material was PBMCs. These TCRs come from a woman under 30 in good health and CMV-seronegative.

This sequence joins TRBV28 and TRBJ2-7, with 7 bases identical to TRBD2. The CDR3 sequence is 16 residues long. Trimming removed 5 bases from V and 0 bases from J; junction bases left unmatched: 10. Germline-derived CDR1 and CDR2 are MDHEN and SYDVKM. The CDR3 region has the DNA TGTGCCAGCAGTCCCCCCAGCGGGGCTACCTCCTACGAGCAGTACTTC. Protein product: CASSPPSGATSYEQYF. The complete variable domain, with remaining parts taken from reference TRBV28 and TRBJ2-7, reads DVKVTQSSRYLVKRTGEKVFLECVQDMDHENMFWYRQDPGLGLRLIYFSYDVKMKEKGDIPEGYSVSREKKERFSLILESASTNQTSMYLCASSPPSGATSYEQYFGPGTRLTVT.

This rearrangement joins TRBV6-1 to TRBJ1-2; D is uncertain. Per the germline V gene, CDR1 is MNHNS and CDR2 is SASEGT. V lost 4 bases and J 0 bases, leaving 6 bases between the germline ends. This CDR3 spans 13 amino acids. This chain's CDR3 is CASSASANYGYTF. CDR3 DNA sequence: TGTGCCAGCAGTGCGAGTGCTAACTATGGCTACACCTTC.

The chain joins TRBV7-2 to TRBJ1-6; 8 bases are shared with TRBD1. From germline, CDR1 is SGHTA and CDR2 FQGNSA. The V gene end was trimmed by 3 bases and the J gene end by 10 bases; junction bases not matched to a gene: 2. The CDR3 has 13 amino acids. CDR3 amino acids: CASSFGQGSPLHF. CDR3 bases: TGTGCCAGCAGCTTCGGACAGGGATCACCCCTCCACTTT.

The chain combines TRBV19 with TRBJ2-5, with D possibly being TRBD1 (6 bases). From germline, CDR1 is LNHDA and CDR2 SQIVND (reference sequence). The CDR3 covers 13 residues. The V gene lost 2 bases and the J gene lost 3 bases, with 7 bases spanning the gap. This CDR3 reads CASSIQGKETQYF. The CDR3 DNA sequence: TGTGCCAGTAGTATACAGGGGAAAGAGACCCAGTACTTC.

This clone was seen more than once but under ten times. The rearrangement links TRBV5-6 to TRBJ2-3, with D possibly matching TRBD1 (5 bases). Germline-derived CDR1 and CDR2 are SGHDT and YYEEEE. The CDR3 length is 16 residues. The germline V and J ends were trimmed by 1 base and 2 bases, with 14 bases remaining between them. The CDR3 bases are TGTGCCAGCAGCTTGAGTCAGGGATCTTTCACAGATACGCAGTATTTT. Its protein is CASSLSQGSFTDTQYF.

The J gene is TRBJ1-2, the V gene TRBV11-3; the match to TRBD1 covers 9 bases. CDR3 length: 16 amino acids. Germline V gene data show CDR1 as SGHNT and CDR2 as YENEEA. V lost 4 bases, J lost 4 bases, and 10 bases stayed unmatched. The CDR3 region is CASSSWTGDLSYGYTF. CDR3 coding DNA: TGTGCCAGCAGCTCCTGGACAGGGGACCTTTCCTATGGCTACACCTTC.

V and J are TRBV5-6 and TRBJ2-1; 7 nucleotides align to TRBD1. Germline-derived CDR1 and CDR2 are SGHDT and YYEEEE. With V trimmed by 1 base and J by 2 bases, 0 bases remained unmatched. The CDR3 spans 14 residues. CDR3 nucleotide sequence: TGTGCCAGCAGCTTGACAGGGGCCTACAATGAGCAGTTCTTC. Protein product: CASSLTGAYNEQFF. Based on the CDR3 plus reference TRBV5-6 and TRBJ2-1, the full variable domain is DAGVTQSPTHLIKTRGQQVTLRCSPKSGHDTVSWYQQALGQGPQFIFQYYEEEERQRGNFPDRFSGHQFPNYSSELNVNALLLGDSALYLCASSLTGAYNEQFFGPGTRLTVL.

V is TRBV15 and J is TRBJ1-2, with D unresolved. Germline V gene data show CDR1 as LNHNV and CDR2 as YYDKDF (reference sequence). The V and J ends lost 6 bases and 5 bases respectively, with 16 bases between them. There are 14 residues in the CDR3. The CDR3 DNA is TGTGCCACCAGTCCCTACCCCTTGTCGTATGGCTACACCTTC. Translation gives CATSPYPLSYGYTF. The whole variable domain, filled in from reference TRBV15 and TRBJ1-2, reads DAMVIQNPRYQVTQFGKPVTLSCSQTLNHNVMYWYQQKSSQAPKLLFHYYDKDFNNEADTPDNFQSRRPNTSFCFLDIRSPGLGDTAMYLCATSPYPLSYGYTFGSGTRLTVV.

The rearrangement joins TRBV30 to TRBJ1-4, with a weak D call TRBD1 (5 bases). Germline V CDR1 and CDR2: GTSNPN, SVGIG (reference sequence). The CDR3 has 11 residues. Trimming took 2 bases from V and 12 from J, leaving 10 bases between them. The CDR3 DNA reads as TGTGCCTGGAGTCTCCAAGGGGAACTGTTTTTT. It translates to CAWSLQGELFF.

The CDR3 nucleotides are TGTGCCAGCAGCGGACAGTTGGGCAATGAGCAGTTCTTC. The encoded protein is CASSGQLGNEQFF. The chain joins TRBV2 to TRBJ2-1, with a tentative D call TRBD1 (6 bases). The CDR3 is 13 residues long. In germline, CDR1 is SNHLY, CDR2 FYNNEI. The ends were cut back, 6 bases at V and 6 bases at J, with 12 bases in the middle. The complete variable domain, with remaining parts taken from reference TRBV2 and TRBJ2-1, reads EPEVTQTPSHQVTQMGQEVILRCVPISNHLYFYWYRQILGQKVEFLVSFYNNEISEKSEIFDDQFSVERPDGSNFTLKIRSTKLEDSAMYFCASSGQLGNEQFFGPGTRLTVL.

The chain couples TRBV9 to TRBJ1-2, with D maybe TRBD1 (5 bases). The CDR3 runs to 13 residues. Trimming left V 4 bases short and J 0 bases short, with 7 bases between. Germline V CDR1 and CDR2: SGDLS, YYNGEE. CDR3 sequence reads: CASSPGTNYGYTF. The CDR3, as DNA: TGTGCCAGCAGCCCAGGGACTAACTATGGCTACACCTTC.

The CDR3 protein is CASSPQAGADTQYF. The CDR3 region has the DNA TGTGCCAGCTCACCACAAGCGGGAGCAGATACGCAGTATTTT. This chain joins TRBV18 and TRBJ2-3; 8 bases are a match to TRBD2. V shed 1 base and J 4 bases; nucleotides not matched to a gene: 1. The CDR3 runs to 14 residues. Germline V gene sequence: CDR1 KGHSH, CDR2 LQKENI.

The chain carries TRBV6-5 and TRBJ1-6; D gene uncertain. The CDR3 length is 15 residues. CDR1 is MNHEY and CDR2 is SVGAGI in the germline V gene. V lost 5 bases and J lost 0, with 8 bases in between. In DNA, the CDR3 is TGTGCCAGCAGTGACTACAACTCCTATAATTCACCCCTCCACTTT. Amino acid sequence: CASSDYNSYNSPLHF.

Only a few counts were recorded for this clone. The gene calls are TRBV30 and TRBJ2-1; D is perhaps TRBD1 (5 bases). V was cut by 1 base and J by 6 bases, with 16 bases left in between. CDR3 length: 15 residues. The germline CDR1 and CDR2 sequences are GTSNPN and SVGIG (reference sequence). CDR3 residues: CAWSEDIVNRNEQFF. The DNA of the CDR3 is TGTGCCTGGAGTGAGGACATCGTCAACCGCAATGAGCAGTTCTTC.

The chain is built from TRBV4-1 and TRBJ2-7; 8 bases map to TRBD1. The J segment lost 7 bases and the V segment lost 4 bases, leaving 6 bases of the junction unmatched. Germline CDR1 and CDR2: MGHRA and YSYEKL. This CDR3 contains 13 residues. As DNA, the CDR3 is TGCGCCAGCAGCCGGGGACAGGTCGGGGAGCAGTACTTC. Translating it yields CASSRGQVGEQYF.

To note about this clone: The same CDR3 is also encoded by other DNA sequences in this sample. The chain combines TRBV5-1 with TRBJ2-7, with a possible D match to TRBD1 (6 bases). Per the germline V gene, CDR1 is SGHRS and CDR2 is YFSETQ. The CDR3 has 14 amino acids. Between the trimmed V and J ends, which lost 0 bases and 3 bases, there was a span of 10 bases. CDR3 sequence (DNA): TGCGCCAGCAGCTTGGACAGGGTTGGCTACGAGCAGTACTTC. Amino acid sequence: CASSLDRVGYEQYF. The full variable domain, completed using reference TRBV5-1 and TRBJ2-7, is KAGVTQTPRYLIKTRGQQVTLSCSPISGHRSVSWYQQTPGQGLQFLFEYFSETQRNKGNFPGRFSGRQFSNSRSEMNVSTLELGDSALYLCASSLDRVGYEQYFGPGTRLTVT.

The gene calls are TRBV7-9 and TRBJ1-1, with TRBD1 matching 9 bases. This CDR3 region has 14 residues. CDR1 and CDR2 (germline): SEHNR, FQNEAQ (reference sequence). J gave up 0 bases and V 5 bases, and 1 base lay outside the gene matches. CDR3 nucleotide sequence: TGTGCCAGCAGCCGGGACAGGGTGAACACTGAAGCTTTCTTT. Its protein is CASSRDRVNTEAFF.

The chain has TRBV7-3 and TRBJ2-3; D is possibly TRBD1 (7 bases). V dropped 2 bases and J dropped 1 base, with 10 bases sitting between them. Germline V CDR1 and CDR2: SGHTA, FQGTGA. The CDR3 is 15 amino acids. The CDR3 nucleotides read TGTGCCAGCAGCTTAGTCAGGGGGGGCACAGATACGCAGTATTTT. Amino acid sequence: CASSLVRGGTDTQYF.

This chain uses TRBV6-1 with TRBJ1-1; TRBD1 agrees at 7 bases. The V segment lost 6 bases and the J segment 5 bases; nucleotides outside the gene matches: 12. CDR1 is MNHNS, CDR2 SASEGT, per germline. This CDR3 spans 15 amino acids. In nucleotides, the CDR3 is TGTGCCAGCAGGAACCAATACCAGGGGGGAACTGAAGCTTTCTTT. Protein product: CASRNQYQGGTEAFF.

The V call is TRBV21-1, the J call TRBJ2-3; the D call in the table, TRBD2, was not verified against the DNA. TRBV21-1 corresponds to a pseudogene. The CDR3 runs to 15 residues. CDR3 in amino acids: CASSKVGLATDTQYF. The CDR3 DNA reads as TGTGCCAGCAGCAAAGTGGGACTAGCAACAGATACGCAGTATTTT.

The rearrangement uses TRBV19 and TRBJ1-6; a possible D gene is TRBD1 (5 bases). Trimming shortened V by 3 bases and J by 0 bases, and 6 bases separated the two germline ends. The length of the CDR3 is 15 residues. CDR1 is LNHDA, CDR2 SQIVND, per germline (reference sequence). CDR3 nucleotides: TGTGCCAGTAGTATCCAGGGCTCCTATAATTCACCCCTCCACTTT. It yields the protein CASSIQGSYNSPLHF.

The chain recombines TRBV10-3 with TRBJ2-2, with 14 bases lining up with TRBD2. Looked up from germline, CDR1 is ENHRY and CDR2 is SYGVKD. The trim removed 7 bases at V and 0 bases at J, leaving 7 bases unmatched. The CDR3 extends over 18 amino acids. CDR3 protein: CAIKRTSGRYANTGELFF. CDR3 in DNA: TGTGCCATCAAAAGGACTAGCGGGAGGTACGCGAACACCGGGGAGCTGTTTTTT.

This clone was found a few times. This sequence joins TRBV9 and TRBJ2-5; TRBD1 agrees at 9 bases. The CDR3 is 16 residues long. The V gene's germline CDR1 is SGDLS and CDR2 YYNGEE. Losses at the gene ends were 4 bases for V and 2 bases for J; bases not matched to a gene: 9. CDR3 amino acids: CASSWTGVNQQETQYF. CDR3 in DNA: TGTGCCAGCAGCTGGACAGGGGTAAACCAGCAAGAGACCCAGTACTTC.